Listed here are 21 T cell receptor beta chains from one sample, sequenced in a study of blood T cell repertoires in COVID-19. Using immunoSEQ multiplex PCR, the repertoire was profiled, and TCRdb retains in-frame clones only, with some absent. The sample has under 60,000 clones; approximately 88% are singletons. The sequencing input was peripheral blood. These receptors were obtained from a human donor with active COVID-19. The donor label of this sample is uncertain.

The V gene is TRBV19, the J gene TRBJ1-3, with D hard to call. The CDR3 covers 15 residues. V dropped 6 bases and J dropped 3 bases, with 15 bases sitting between them. From germline, CDR1 is LNHDA and CDR2 SQIVND (reference sequence). CDR3 amino acids: CASRRQDSSGNTIYF. CDR3 in DNA: TGTGCCAGTAGGCGTCAGGATAGTAGTGGAAACACCATATATTTT. Full variable domain (remainder filled in from reference TRBV19 and TRBJ1-3): DGGITQSPKYLFRKEGQNVTLSCEQNLNHDAMYWYRQDPGQGLRLIYYSQIVNDFQKGDIAEGYSVSREKKESFPLTVTSAQKNPTAFYLCASRRQDSSGNTIYFGEGSWLTVV.

The gene calls are TRBV2 and TRBJ1-1; perhaps TRBD1 as D (6 bases). Germline CDR1 reads SNHLY; CDR2 reads FYNNEI. This CDR3 contains 15 residues. Trimming stripped 1 base from V and 5 bases from J, with 14 bases between. CDR3 sequence reads: CASSEDGGQGTEAFF. The CDR3 DNA sequence: TGTGCCAGCAGTGAAGACGGTGGGCAGGGGACTGAAGCTTTCTTT.

This rearrangement joins TRBV19 to TRBJ2-3; D unresolved. Trimming removed 3 bases from V and 3 bases from J, with 4 bases in between. Germline V gene lookup returns CDR1 LNHDA and CDR2 SQIVND (reference sequence). This CDR3 spans 12 amino acids. CDR3 sequence: CASSIGTDTQYF. The CDR3 DNA sequence: TGTGCCAGTAGTATCGGGACAGATACGCAGTATTTT.

J is TRBJ1-3 and V is TRBV5-1; D is uncertain. Germline CDR1 is SGHRS and CDR2 is YFSETQ. This CDR3 is 15 amino acids long. V lost 4 bases, J lost 1 base, and 12 bases lay in between. In DNA form, the CDR3 reads TGCGCCAGCAGCGCAGAGGGCAGTTCTGGAAACACCATATATTTT. Protein sequence: CASSAEGSSGNTIYF.

This clone was detected once. This chain uses TRBV28 with TRBJ2-2; 8 nucleotides agree with TRBD2. CDR3 length: 16 amino acids. The germline V gene encodes CDR1 MDHEN and CDR2 SYDVKM. Trimming at V came to 6 bases and at J to 6 bases, leaving 12 bases not matched to a gene. The CDR3 loop reads CASSFLGTRGAGELFF. The CDR3 DNA reads TGTGCCAGCAGCTTTCTGGGGACTAGGGGAGCCGGGGAGCTGTTTTTT.

The chain joins TRBV5-1 to TRBJ2-5, with a weak D call TRBD1 (5 bases). The CDR3 extends over 17 amino acids. CDR1 and CDR2 from the germline V gene are SGHRS and YFSETQ. The V end was cut by 0 bases, the J end by 4 bases, with 19 bases between. CDR3 sequence: CASSLGAGQPSAETQYF. In nucleotides, the CDR3 is TGCGCCAGCAGCTTGGGGGCAGGGCAACCATCGGCAGAGACCCAGTACTTC.

This chain links TRBV19 with TRBJ2-7; a possible D gene is TRBD1 (5 bases). The V gene lost 5 bases and the J gene lost 6 bases, with 11 bases spanning the gap. The CDR3 sequence is 12 residues long. Germline-derived CDR1 and CDR2 are LNHDA and SQIVND (reference sequence). The CDR3 protein is CASSARRGEQYF. CDR3 DNA sequence: TGTGCCAGTAGTGCCCGAAGGGGCGAGCAGTACTTC.

The rearrangement joins TRBV9 to TRBJ2-1, with TRBD2 identical over 11 bases. J was trimmed by 4 bases and V by 4 bases; bases with no gene match: 4. The CDR3 runs 15 residues. Germline assignment: CDR1 SGDLS and CDR2 YYNGEE. The CDR3 loop is CASSTTSGVYNEQFF. The CDR3 coding sequence is TGTGCCAGCAGCACGACTAGCGGGGTATACAATGAGCAGTTCTTC.

CDR3 sequence (DNA): TGTGCCAGCAGCTTTTTTTCGGAGTGGAGCGGCAGCTCCTACGAGCAGTACTTC. It codes for CASSFFSEWSGSSYEQYF. The chain is built from TRBV5-6 and TRBJ2-7, with D possibly being TRBD2 (5 bases). This CDR3 has 18 residues. V lost 2 bases and J 0 bases, leaving 21 bases between the germline ends. Germline V CDR1 and CDR2: SGHDT, YYEEEE.

This chain joins TRBV28 and TRBJ1-5; perhaps TRBD1 as D (5 bases). V lost 7 bases and J 0 bases, leaving 10 bases between the germline ends. The CDR3 is 14 amino acids. Germline V CDR1 and CDR2: MDHEN, SYDVKM. CDR3 bases: TGTGCCAGCAAGGGGCCGATTAGCAATCAGCCCCAGCATTTT. It is translated as CASKGPISNQPQHF.

This chain links TRBV11-1 with TRBJ1-2; D gene uncertain. This CDR3 has 14 residues. Trimming cost V 5 bases and J 4 bases, with 14 bases left between them. Germline V CDR1 and CDR2: SGHAT, FQDESV (reference sequence). CDR3 DNA sequence: TGTGCCAGCAGCCCCCCGAACAGCATCTATGGCTACACCTTC. Residues: CASSPPNSIYGYTF.

This chain connects TRBV9 to TRBJ2-5; 8 bases are a match to TRBD2. Trimming took 2 bases from V and 3 from J; bases not matched to a gene: 0. Germline V gene sequence: CDR1 SGDLS, CDR2 YYNGEE. This CDR3 has 13 amino acids. The CDR3 DNA follows: TGTGCCAGCAGCGTTAGCGGGGAAGAGACCCAGTACTTC. Translation: CASSVSGEETQYF.

Here the CDR3 reads CASSEVRGLKQFF. In DNA, the CDR3 is TGTGCCAGCAGTGAAGTGAGGGGGCTAAAGCAGTTCTTC. The rearrangement joins TRBV6-1 to TRBJ2-1; 7 bases match TRBD1. V dropped 1 base and J dropped 11; count of bases not matched to a gene: 5. Looked up from germline, CDR1 is MNHNS and CDR2 is SASEGT. The CDR3 covers 13 residues.

This clone was picked up one time. The chain has TRBV6-4 and TRBJ2-1, with 9 bases matching TRBD1. Germline V lookup: CDR1 MRHNA, CDR2 SNTAGT. With 1 base clipped from V and 6 bases from J, the junction kept 4 bases outside the gene matches. This CDR3 is 15 amino acids long. The CDR3 loop reads CASSDLGTGINEQFF. For the CDR3, the DNA is TGTGCCAGCAGTGACTTGGGGACAGGGATCAATGAGCAGTTCTTC.

This clone came up once. The chain uses TRBV11-2 and TRBJ1-6; D may be TRBD1 (5 bases). V lost 5 bases and J 9 bases, leaving 20 bases between the germline ends. CDR1 SGHAT and CDR2 FQNNGV come from the germline V gene. The CDR3 sequence is 16 residues long. The CDR3 region is CASSTLGGGVGSPLHF. The CDR3 DNA reads as TGTGCCAGCAGCACGCTGGGCGGGGGTGTCGGTTCACCCCTCCACTTT.

This chain links TRBV5-1 with TRBJ1-1, with 8 bases matching TRBD1. The germline CDR1 and CDR2 sequences are SGHRS and YFSETQ. CDR3 size: 14 residues. J gave up 1 base and V 5 bases, and 4 bases lay outside the gene matches. The CDR3 here is CASSPGGTNTEAFF. CDR3 nucleotides: TGCGCCAGCAGTCCAGGGGGCACGAACACTGAAGCTTTCTTT.

This chain connects TRBV3-1 (or the pseudogene TRBV3-2) to TRBJ2-2; D ambiguous. Germline assignment: CDR1 LGHDT and CDR2 YNNKEL (reference sequence). This CDR3 comprises 14 residues. Trimming pared 8 bases from V and 1 base from J, leaving 11 bases between. This CDR3 is CASRLRWNTGELFF. In DNA, the CDR3 is TGTGCCAGCCGTCTTCGTTGGAACACCGGGGAGCTGTTTTTT.

The rearrangement joins TRBV9 to TRBJ2-7; D may be TRBD2 (7 bases). V was cut by 0 bases and J by 3 bases, with 13 bases left in between. This CDR3 spans 15 amino acids. Germline CDR1 SGDLS, CDR2 YYNGEE. DNA of the CDR3: TGTGCCAGCAGCGTAGAGGGGGGAGGGCACTACGAGCAGTACTTC. Translation: CASSVEGGGHYEQYF.

The genes are TRBV10-3 and TRBJ1-4, with TRBD1 matching over 9 bases. The CDR3 loop spans 17 amino acids. CDR1 and CDR2 from the germline V gene are ENHRY and SYGVKD. V lost 6 bases, J lost 0 bases, and 8 bases stayed unmatched. CDR3 protein: CAIRTGQGIPTNEKLFF. CDR3 DNA: TGTGCCATCAGAACGGGACAGGGTATCCCAACTAATGAAAAACTGTTTTTT.

The CDR3 nucleotides are TGTGCCAGCAGCGTAGGGATGGTGAAGGGAGGCGCTGAAAAACTGTTTTTT. Translated, it gives CASSVGMVKGGAEKLFF. The chain combines TRBV9 with TRBJ1-4; no definite D call. The CDR3 has 17 residues. V was trimmed by 0 bases and J by 7 bases, leaving 19 bases between them. Germline-derived CDR1 and CDR2 are SGDLS and YYNGEE.

The V gene is TRBV3-1 (or the pseudogene TRBV3-2), the J gene TRBJ2-1; 11 positions agree with TRBD2. V shed 8 bases, J shed 2 bases, and the junction held 11 bases outside the gene matches. Germline loops: CDR1 LGHDT, CDR2 YNNKEL (reference sequence). The CDR3 has 17 residues. This CDR3 is CASGGTSGSGPYNEQFF. The CDR3 DNA reads TGTGCCAGCGGGGGGACTAGCGGCTCTGGCCCCTACAATGAGCAGTTCTTC.